This entry describes one TCR beta chain. Its antigen is unidentified. These data come from a study of T cell repertoires in cytomegalovirus infection. Whole-study context: CMV epitopes, recently identified HLA-C-restricted and well-studied HLA-B-restricted, were used. Whole-study results and caveats: Summed frequency of public TCR beta families distinguished CMV carriers with the relevant HLA. CMV-specific HLA-C-restricted TCR beta clonotypes dominated the ex vivo response.

The CDR3 loop spans 16 amino acids. The junction had 6 bases not matched to a gene; V was cut back by 0 bases and J by 5 bases. The V gene's germline CDR1 is LGHNA and CDR2 YNFKEQ. TCRdb re-analysed the reads in MiXCR, keeping a single row per CDR3 protein. Of approximately 110,000 distinct CDR3 sequences detected, roughly 40% appear once; the ten largest clones hold 74%. The sequence came from a human donor in good health (CMV status not recorded). Some clones in this sample may be carry-over from other donors' samples. The gene calls are TRBV4-2 and TRBJ2-2; 7 nucleotides line up with TRBD1. The sequences come from CD8+ T cells from cultured PBMCs, collected from culture after CMV antigen stimulation. The CDR3 here is CASSQEASGGTGELFF. In DNA form, the CDR3 reads TGTGCCAGCAGCCAAGAGGCGTCAGGGGGTACCGGGGAGCTGTTTTTT.